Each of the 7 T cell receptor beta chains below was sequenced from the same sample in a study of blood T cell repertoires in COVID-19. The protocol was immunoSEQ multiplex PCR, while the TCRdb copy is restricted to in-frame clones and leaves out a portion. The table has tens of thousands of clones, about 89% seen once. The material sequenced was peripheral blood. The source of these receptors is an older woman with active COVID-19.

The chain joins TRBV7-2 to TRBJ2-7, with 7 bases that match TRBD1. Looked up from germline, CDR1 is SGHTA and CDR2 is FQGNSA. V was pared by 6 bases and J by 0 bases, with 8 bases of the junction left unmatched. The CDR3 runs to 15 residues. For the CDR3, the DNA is TGTGCCAGCAGTCCCGGGACAGTCAGCTCCTACGAGCAGTACTTC. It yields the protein CASSPGTVSSYEQYF.

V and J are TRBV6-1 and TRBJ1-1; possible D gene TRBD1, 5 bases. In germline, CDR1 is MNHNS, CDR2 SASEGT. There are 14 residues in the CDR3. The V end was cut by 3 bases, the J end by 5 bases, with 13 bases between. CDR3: CASSEEGVGTEAFF. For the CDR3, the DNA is TGTGCCAGCAGTGAGGAAGGGGTAGGGACTGAAGCTTTCTTT.

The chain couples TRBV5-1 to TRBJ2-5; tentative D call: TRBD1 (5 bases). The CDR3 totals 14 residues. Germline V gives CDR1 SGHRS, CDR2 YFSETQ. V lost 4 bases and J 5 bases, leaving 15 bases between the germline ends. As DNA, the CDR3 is TGCGCCAGCAGCAACCTAGGGGCAGTGGAGACCCAGTACTTC. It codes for CASSNLGAVETQYF. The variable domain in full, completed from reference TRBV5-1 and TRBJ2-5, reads KAGVTQTPRYLIKTRGQQVTLSCSPISGHRSVSWYQQTPGQGLQFLFEYFSETQRNKGNFPGRFSGRQFSNSRSEMNVSTLELGDSALYLCASSNLGAVETQYFGPGTRLLVL.

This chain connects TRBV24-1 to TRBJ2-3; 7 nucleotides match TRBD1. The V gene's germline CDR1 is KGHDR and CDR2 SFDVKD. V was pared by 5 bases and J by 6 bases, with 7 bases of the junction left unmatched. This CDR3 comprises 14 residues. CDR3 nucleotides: TGTGCCACCAGTGCAAAGGGGGCGGTGGATACGCAGTATTTT. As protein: CATSAKGAVDTQYF.

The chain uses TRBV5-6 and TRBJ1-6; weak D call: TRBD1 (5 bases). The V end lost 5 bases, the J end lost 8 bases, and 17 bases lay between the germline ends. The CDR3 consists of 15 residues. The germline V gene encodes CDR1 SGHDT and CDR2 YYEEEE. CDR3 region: CASRFRRVVDSPLHF. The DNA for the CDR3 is TGTGCCAGCAGGTTTCGCAGGGTGGTGGATTCACCCCTCCACTTT.

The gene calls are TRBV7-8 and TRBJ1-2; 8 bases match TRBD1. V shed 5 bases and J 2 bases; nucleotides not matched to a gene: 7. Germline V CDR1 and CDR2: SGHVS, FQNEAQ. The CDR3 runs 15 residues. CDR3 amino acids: CASSPRQGQNYGYTF. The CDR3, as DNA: TGTGCCAGCAGCCCAAGACAGGGGCAAAACTATGGCTACACCTTC.

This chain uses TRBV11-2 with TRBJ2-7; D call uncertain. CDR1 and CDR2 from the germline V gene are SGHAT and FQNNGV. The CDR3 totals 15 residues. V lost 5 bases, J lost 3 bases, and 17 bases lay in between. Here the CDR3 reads CASSPQAGSDYEQYF. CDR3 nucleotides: TGTGCCAGCAGCCCCCAAGCAGGTTCGGACTACGAGCAGTACTTC.